One sample yielded the 30 T cell receptor beta chains listed below, sequenced in a study of T cells in Graves' hyperthyroidism and ophthalmopathy. The TCR beta CDR3 regions underwent amplification using RNA transcripts as the source. First-round RT-PCR with HTBI primers amplified the TCR CDR3 region. TCRdb used MiXCR to reprocess the multiplex PCR reads, holding one entry per CDR3 protein. The sample yields some 600,000 distinct CDR3 sequences, roughly 13% seen once. Input material: blood. The receptors derive from a woman in her twenties or thirties with Graves' hyperthyroidism that later progressed to Graves' ophthalmopathy.

The table lists this clonotype with a few counts. This sequence joins TRBV28 and TRBJ2-1, with TRBD2 as a possible D gene (7 bases). Germline CDR1 reads MDHEN; CDR2 reads SYDVKM. The V end was cut by 4 bases, the J end by 4 bases, with 17 bases between. The CDR3 runs to 16 residues. The CDR3 bases are TGTGCCAGCAGTTACGGCAGGGGACTAACATACAATGAGCAGTTCTTC. Translated: CASSYGRGLTYNEQFF.

The chain employs TRBV6-2 or TRBV6-3 and TRBJ2-2; tentative D call: TRBD2 (7 bases). The CDR3 is 16 residues long. Germline V gene lookup returns CDR1 MNHEY and CDR2 SVGEGT. V gave up 4 bases and J gave up 5 bases, with 17 bases separating them. The CDR3 DNA sequence: TGTGCCAGCAGTTTGTGGGGGGGGGCCGCGACCGGGGAGCTGTTTTTT. Its protein product is CASSLWGGAATGELFF.

This clonotype showed up many times. The chain joins TRBV2 to TRBJ2-2; D is uncertain. This CDR3 has 12 amino acids. Germline CDR1 reads SNHLY; CDR2 reads FYNNEI. Trimming cost V 7 bases and J 2 bases, with 5 bases left between them. The CDR3 loop is CASTINTGELFF. As DNA, the CDR3 is TGTGCCAGCACTATTAACACCGGGGAGCTGTTTTTT.

J is TRBJ2-1 and V is TRBV14, with 7 positions matching TRBD1. Trimming cost V 1 base and J 4 bases; bases outside gene matches: 7. CDR1 and CDR2 from the germline V gene are SGHDN and FVKESK. This CDR3 contains 16 residues. The CDR3 loop is CASSQVRDSQYNEQFF. For the CDR3, the DNA is TGTGCCAGCAGCCAAGTCCGGGACAGCCAGTACAATGAGCAGTTCTTC.

This clonotype showed up many times. The CDR3: CSVEGTGGPLYEQYF. The CDR3 region has the DNA TGCAGCGTTGAAGGGACAGGGGGCCCCTTGTACGAGCAGTACTTC. The chain recombines TRBV29-1 with TRBJ2-7; 11 bases line up with TRBD1. Per germline, CDR1 SQVTM and CDR2 ANQGSEA. CDR3 size: 15 residues. J lost 4 bases, V lost 1 base, and 6 bases had no gene match.

The chain employs TRBV6-1 and TRBJ2-2; a possible D gene is TRBD1 (6 bases). V lost 5 bases, J lost 3 bases, and 10 bases lay in between. CDR1 is MNHNS and CDR2 is SASEGT in the germline V gene. CDR3 length: 14 residues. The CDR3 here is CASSRDTYTGELFF. CDR3 nucleotide sequence: TGTGCCAGCAGTCGGGACACCTACACCGGGGAGCTGTTTTTT.

Notes on this clonotype: A much bigger clone sits one base away, suggesting this may be a read error. The genes are TRBV3-1 and TRBJ2-2; possibly TRBD1 or TRBD2 for D (5 bases each). This CDR3 has 16 amino acids. CDR1 and CDR2 (germline): LGHDT, YNNKEL (reference sequence). This chain's CDR3 is CASSQEGTANNGELFF. CDR3 bases: TGTGCCAGCAGCCAAGAGGGGACGGCGAACAACGGGGAGCTGTTTTTT.

This clonotype was observed a handful of times. The chain links TRBV5-5 to TRBJ1-2; D gene uncertain. Germline V gives CDR1 SGHKS, CDR2 YYEKEE (reference sequence). The length of the CDR3 is 15 residues. Trimming pared 0 bases from V and 4 bases from J, leaving 13 bases between. The CDR3 region is CASSLVGQRIYGYTF. The CDR3 DNA follows: TGTGCCAGCAGCTTGGTAGGCCAGAGAATCTATGGCTACACCTTC. Full variable domain (rest looked up from reference TRBV5-5 and TRBJ1-2): DAGVTQSPTHLIKTRGQQVTLRCSPISGHKSVSWYQQVLGQGPQFIFQYYEKEERGRGNFPDRFSARQFPNYSSELNVNALLLGDSALYLCASSLVGQRIYGYTFGSGTRLTVV.

This clonotype has ten or more counts. V and J are TRBV6-1 and TRBJ2-5; D is unresolved. The CDR3 is 17 residues long. Trimming took 4 bases from V and 0 from J, leaving 18 bases between them. Germline loops: CDR1 MNHNS, CDR2 SASEGT. CDR3 sequence reads: CASSGQSRVTYQETQYF. The CDR3 bases are TGTGCCAGCAGTGGTCAGAGTCGGGTGACATACCAAGAGACCCAGTACTTC.

This clonotype was counted between two and nine times. CDR3 bases: TGCGCCAGCAGCCAGGGGACAGCAGATCAGCCCCAGCATTTT. As protein: CASSQGTADQPQHF. This sequence joins TRBV5-1 and TRBJ1-5; the match to TRBD1 covers 7 bases. CDR1 is SGHRS, CDR2 YFSETQ, per germline. CDR3 size: 14 residues. The ends lost 4 bases at V and 5 bases at J; junction bases unmatched: 6. Based on the CDR3 plus reference TRBV5-1 and TRBJ1-5, the full variable domain is KAGVTQTPRYLIKTRGQQVTLSCSPISGHRSVSWYQQTPGQGLQFLFEYFSETQRNKGNFPGRFSGRQFSNSRSEMNVSTLELGDSALYLCASSQGTADQPQHFGDGTRLSIL.

The sample holds many counts of this clonotype. The J gene is TRBJ1-1, the V gene TRBV18; D ambiguous. The CDR3 length is 11 residues. Per germline, CDR1 KGHSH and CDR2 LQKENI. Trimming shortened V by 7 bases and J by 7 bases, and 10 bases separated the two germline ends. The CDR3: CASFEGSEAFF. CDR3 DNA: TGTGCCAGCTTCGAAGGAAGTGAAGCTTTCTTT.

This clonotype came up many times. The gene calls are TRBV12-3 or TRBV12-4 and TRBJ2-5; D unresolved. The CDR3 consists of 16 residues. V was pared by 1 base and J by 9 bases, with 21 bases between. Here the CDR3 reads CASSLGLGPSTRAQYF. For the CDR3, the DNA is TGTGCCAGCAGTTTAGGTTTGGGCCCAAGTACAAGGGCCCAGTACTTC.

The V gene is TRBV9, the J gene TRBJ2-3; possible D gene TRBD2, 5 bases. Germline V gene data show CDR1 as SGDLS and CDR2 as YYNGEE. The V gene lost 2 bases and the J gene lost 2 bases, with 9 bases spanning the gap. This CDR3 contains 14 residues. The CDR3 loop is CASSVAGVTDTQYF. DNA of the CDR3: TGTGCCAGCAGCGTGGCCGGGGTCACAGATACGCAGTATTTT.

At least ten counts were recorded for this clonotype. The rearrangement uses TRBV28 and TRBJ1-1; a weak D match, TRBD1 (6 bases). This CDR3 has 14 residues. Germline V gives CDR1 MDHEN, CDR2 SYDVKM. V was clipped by 7 bases and J by 3 bases, with 15 bases between them. The CDR3 loop is CASISGQLHTEAFF. The CDR3 DNA follows: TGTGCCAGCATTTCGGGACAACTCCACACTGAAGCTTTCTTT.

Many counts were recorded for this clonotype. J is TRBJ2-2 and V is TRBV9; 14 bases align to TRBD2. Germline V gene lookup returns CDR1 SGDLS and CDR2 YYNGEE. The trim removed 0 bases at V and 3 bases at J, leaving 4 bases unmatched. CDR3 length: 18 amino acids. Here the CDR3 reads CASSVAGTSGRYTGELFF. The DNA of the CDR3 is TGTGCCAGCAGCGTAGCAGGGACTAGCGGGAGATACACCGGGGAGCTGTTTTTT.

This clonotype has a count of ten or more. V gene TRBV12-3 or TRBV12-4 combines with J gene TRBJ2-7, with D possibly matching TRBD1 (6 bases). The CDR3 is 15 amino acids. The germline V and J ends were trimmed by 3 bases and 2 bases, with 14 bases remaining between them. CDR3 loop: CASSLDHRVPYEQYF. As DNA, the CDR3 is TGTGCCAGCAGTTTGGACCACAGGGTTCCCTACGAGCAGTACTTC.

This clonotype turned up a few times. The rearrangement joins TRBV14 to TRBJ2-7; D is undetermined. The ends were cut back, 4 bases at V and 0 bases at J, with 10 bases in the middle. Germline assignment: CDR1 SGHDN and CDR2 FVKESK. The CDR3 extends over 14 amino acids. The CDR3 nucleotides are TGTGCCAGCAGCCCGAGGCCCCGCTCCTACGAGCAGTACTTC. It translates to CASSPRPRSYEQYF.

The table lists this clonotype with many counts. The chain links TRBV7-9 to TRBJ2-1; D is tentatively TRBD1 or TRBD2 (5 bases each). The CDR3 sequence is 15 residues long. Trimming pared 4 bases from V and 5 bases from J, leaving 15 bases between. Germline V gene lookup returns CDR1 SEHNR and CDR2 FQNEAQ (reference sequence). This chain's CDR3 is CASSSSWVGDNEQFF. In nucleotides, the CDR3 is TGTGCCAGCAGCTCTTCATGGGTGGGGGACAATGAGCAGTTCTTC.

This clonotype was detected a few times. The chain employs TRBV6-2 or TRBV6-3 and TRBJ2-2; D gene uncertain. Germline V CDR1 and CDR2: MNHEY, SVGEGT. Trimming cost V 8 bases and J 3 bases, with 13 bases left between them. The length of the CDR3 is 14 residues. The CDR3 spells CASARLEYTGELFF. CDR3 nucleotide sequence: TGTGCCAGCGCCCGGCTAGAATACACCGGGGAGCTGTTTTTT.

This clonotype has a count of ten or more. The chain combines TRBV12-5 with TRBJ2-1, with D possibly matching TRBD2 (6 bases). In germline, CDR1 is LGHNT, CDR2 FRNRAP. V lost 7 bases to trimming and J lost 5 bases, with 9 bases between them. This CDR3 has 12 amino acids. In DNA, the CDR3 is TGTGCTAGTGCCCGGGGGAACAATGAGCAGTTCTTC. Protein: CASARGNNEQFF. Combining the CDR3 with reference TRBV12-5 and TRBJ2-1 gives the whole variable domain DARVTQTPRHKVTEMGQEVTMRCQPILGHNTVFWYRQTMMQGLELLAYFRNRAPLDDSGMPKDRFSAEMPDATLATLKIQPSEPRDSAVYFCASARGNNEQFFGPGTRLTVL.

This clonotype occurred a few times. This rearrangement joins TRBV7-9 to TRBJ1-2; D is ambiguous. Germline values: CDR1 SEHNR, CDR2 FQNEAQ (reference sequence). V shed 6 bases and J shed 6 bases, with 17 bases lying between them. The CDR3 is 14 amino acids. The CDR3 DNA follows: TGTGCCAGCAGTCATGGCCAGCAAGGAGATGGCTACACCTTC. Residues: CASSHGQQGDGYTF.

The sample holds many counts of this clonotype. J is TRBJ1-1 and V is TRBV6-1, with unresolved D. Germline V lookup: CDR1 MNHNS, CDR2 SASEGT. The CDR3 is 18 residues long. V dropped 3 bases and J dropped 2 bases, with 22 bases sitting between them. The CDR3 bases are TGTGCCAGCAGTGACCCCGGGAGCACACGATTTATTAACACTGAAGCTTTCTTT. It yields the protein CASSDPGSTRFINTEAFF.

The rearrangement links TRBV13 to TRBJ2-1; possible D gene TRBD1, 6 bases. The germline CDR1 and CDR2 sequences are PRHDT and FYEKMQ (reference sequence). The CDR3 covers 12 residues. V was pared by 11 bases and J by 9 bases, with 17 bases between. This CDR3 is CAARGAQGEQFF. CDR3 DNA sequence: TGTGCCGCTAGAGGAGCACAGGGTGAGCAGTTCTTC.

This clonotype was seen ten or more times. This chain links TRBV28 with TRBJ2-5; 7 bases match TRBD1. The CDR3 loop spans 13 amino acids. From germline, CDR1 is MDHEN and CDR2 SYDVKM. The V segment lost 5 bases and the J segment 5 bases; nucleotides outside the gene matches: 5. The CDR3 DNA sequence: TGTGCCAGCAGTCCCGGGACAGCGGAGACCCAGTACTTC. Translation: CASSPGTAETQYF.

The chain uses TRBV30 and TRBJ1-6; D is perhaps TRBD1 (6 bases). Germline loops: CDR1 GTSNPN, CDR2 SVGIG (reference sequence). V lost 0 bases, J lost 0 bases, and 12 bases lay in between. The CDR3 runs 17 residues. The CDR3 reads CAWSVRGRSSYNSPLHF. Here the CDR3 DNA reads TGTGCCTGGAGTGTACGGGGGCGGAGCTCCTATAATTCACCCCTCCACTTT.

This clonotype was observed many times. The chain carries TRBV30 and TRBJ1-1, with 9 bases fitting TRBD1. The V gene's germline CDR1 is GTSNPN and CDR2 SVGIG (reference sequence). The CDR3 covers 12 residues. The ends lost 8 bases at V and 4 bases at J; junction bases unmatched: 5. CDR3 sequence: CARDRALTEAFF. The CDR3 DNA is TGTGCCAGGGACAGGGCTCTCACTGAAGCTTTCTTT.

This clonotype showed up many times. In DNA, the CDR3 is TGCAGTGCTGGGGACAGGGGGCGTGGGTACGAGCAGTACTTC. It specifies CSAGDRGRGYEQYF. The chain links TRBV20-1 to TRBJ2-7; 12 bases line up with TRBD1. Germline assignment: CDR1 DFQATT and CDR2 SNEGSKA (reference sequence). The trim removed 5 bases at V and 4 bases at J, leaving 6 bases unmatched. This CDR3 has 14 residues.

At least ten counts were recorded for this clonotype. The chain has TRBV12-5 and TRBJ1-5; D is unresolved. CDR3 length: 15 residues. Trimming cost V 2 bases and J 2 bases, with 10 bases left between them. The germline V gene has CDR1 LGHNT and CDR2 FRNRAP. This CDR3 is CASGLLLEGNQPQHF. The CDR3 DNA reads TGTGCTAGTGGTTTGCTCCTCGAGGGCAATCAGCCCCAGCATTTT.

This clonotype was counted many times. CDR3 region: CASSFSPATNSPLHF. The CDR3 coding sequence is TGTGCCAGCAGTTTCTCCCCGGCGACAAATTCACCCCTCCACTTT. V usage is TRBV27 and J usage is TRBJ1-6, with unresolved D. V lost 3 bases to trimming and J lost 7 bases, with 13 bases between them. CDR1 and CDR2 (germline): MNHEY, SMNVEV (reference sequence). This CDR3 is 15 amino acids long.

This clonotype was detected ten times or more. This CDR3 reads CASSPQASSLYEQYF. The CDR3 DNA is TGTGCCAGCAGCCCCCAGGCCTCATCTCTCTACGAGCAGTACTTC. V usage is TRBV7-3 and J usage is TRBJ2-7; D unclear. The CDR3 contains 15 residues. The V end lost 5 bases, the J end lost 3 bases, and 17 bases lay between the germline ends. Germline-derived CDR1 and CDR2 are SGHTA and FQGTGA.